A selection of T cell receptor beta chains follows, all from one sample in a study of shared clonotypes between healthy human individuals. Libraries were prepared by immunoSEQ multiplex PCR; TCRdb keeps only in-frame clonotypes and omits some of them. The sample yields about 1.1 million clones, around 78% seen once. The sequencing sample was made of memory CD4+ T cells from PBMCs. The receptors come from a man aged 18 to 35 in good health. Some clones in this sample may be carry-over from other donors' samples. Both conserved end residues are trimmed from each CDR3. Fields, in order: J gene, V gene, CDR3 protein.

j_gene: TRBJ2-4; v_gene: TRBV6-1; CDR3aa: ASSVPGGTARNIQY
j_gene: TRBJ1-1; v_gene: TRBV30; CDR3aa: AWSPPDRVRYTEAF
j_gene: TRBJ1-1; v_gene: TRBV6-6; CDR3aa: ASSSENPFRKVF
j_gene: TRBJ2-1; v_gene: TRBV4-1; CDR3aa: ASSQAMYEQF
j_gene: TRBJ2-2; v_gene: TRBV11-3; CDR3aa: ASSLDRDTGELF
j_gene: TRBJ1-2; v_gene: TRBV6-5; CDR3aa: ASSRRTGGYGYT
j_gene: TRBJ2-1; v_gene: TRBV19; CDR3aa: ASNSGSRIEQF
j_gene: TRBJ1-1; v_gene: TRBV6-6; CDR3aa: ASSFLRTNTEAF
j_gene: TRBJ2-1; v_gene: TRBV30; CDR3aa: AWNSGNGGHNEQF
j_gene: TRBJ2-3; v_gene: TRBV28; CDR3aa: ASSAFGPLTQY
j_gene: TRBJ2-5; v_gene: TRBV7-2; CDR3aa: ASSPRALSGETQY
j_gene: TRBJ1-1; v_gene: TRBV7-3; CDR3aa: ASSPGSLKRTEAF
j_gene: TRBJ2-3; v_gene: TRBV9; CDR3aa: ASSIGTSGGDTQY
j_gene: TRBJ2-7; v_gene: TRBV6-1; CDR3aa: ASRADSYEQY
j_gene: TRBJ2-1; v_gene: TRBV7-3; CDR3aa: ASSFALGEQF
j_gene: TRBJ2-6; v_gene: TRBV27; CDR3aa: ASSLWGTGRSGANVLT
j_gene: TRBJ2-7; v_gene: TRBV11-2; CDR3aa: ASRRPGLAGASYEQY
j_gene: TRBJ2-6; v_gene: TRBV6-5; CDR3aa: ASTLSGANVLT
j_gene: TRBJ1-1; v_gene: TRBV10-3; CDR3aa: AIHGTGGTEAF
j_gene: TRBJ2-5; v_gene: TRBV7-2; CDR3aa: ASSMGLVETQY
j_gene: TRBJ2-5; v_gene: TRBV11-1; CDR3aa: ASSLGQETQY
j_gene: TRBJ2-7; v_gene: TRBV11-2; CDR3aa: ASSLDPTPSYEQY
j_gene: TRBJ2-1; v_gene: TRBV7-2; CDR3aa: ASSLASGRYNEQF
j_gene: TRBJ2-2; v_gene: TRBV30; CDR3aa: AWSSSGGGGELF
j_gene: TRBJ2-2; v_gene: TRBV5-8; CDR3aa: ASSLGFANTGELF
j_gene: TRBJ1-2; v_gene: TRBV10-3; CDR3aa: AISERGAYYGYT
j_gene: TRBJ1-2; v_gene: TRBV28; CDR3aa: ASSKANYGYT
j_gene: TRBJ1-1; v_gene: TRBV29-1; CDR3aa: SATRGPGAF
j_gene: TRBJ2-3; v_gene: TRBV4-1; CDR3aa: ASSQGTSTDTQY
j_gene: TRBJ2-2; v_gene: TRBV6-5; CDR3aa: ASSYRITNTGELF
j_gene: TRBJ2-7; v_gene: TRBV4-2; CDR3aa: ASSQGLYEQY
j_gene: TRBJ2-1; v_gene: TRBV12-5; CDR3aa: ASGPSGSYNEQF
j_gene: TRBJ2-2; v_gene: TRBV11-3; CDR3aa: ASSLDVGELF
j_gene: TRBJ1-1; v_gene: TRBV5-3; CDR3aa: ARSLGPIVGDTEAF
j_gene: TRBJ2-7; v_gene: TRBV5-4; CDR3aa: ASSPLGTITYEQY
j_gene: TRBJ1-5; v_gene: TRBV28; CDR3aa: ASTTRAGNQPQH
j_gene: TRBJ2-1; v_gene: TRBV6-1; CDR3aa: ASSEGGRPSNEQF
j_gene: TRBJ1-5; v_gene: TRBV11-2; CDR3aa: ASSFGSNQPQH
j_gene: TRBJ1-6; v_gene: TRBV30; CDR3aa: AWSSRQGDPYNSPLH
j_gene: TRBJ2-7; v_gene: TRBV5-1; CDR3aa: ASSLDRDYEQY
j_gene: TRBJ2-2; v_gene: TRBV29-1; CDR3aa: SVSETGELF
j_gene: TRBJ2-3; v_gene: TRBV27; CDR3aa: ASSLSLAGLQWY
j_gene: TRBJ2-7; v_gene: TRBV30; CDR3aa: AWSVGTGSYEQY
j_gene: TRBJ1-4; v_gene: TRBV5-1; CDR3aa: ASSRTLGQPDAATNEKLF
j_gene: TRBJ2-4; v_gene: TRBV19; CDR3aa: ARSRLAKNIQY
j_gene: TRBJ2-1; v_gene: TRBV2; CDR3aa: ASSRTNYNEQF
j_gene: TRBJ2-1; v_gene: TRBV28; CDR3aa: ASSRPSAEQF
j_gene: TRBJ2-6; v_gene: TRBV28; CDR3aa: ASSFHPSGANVLT
j_gene: TRBJ2-1; v_gene: TRBV5-1; CDR3aa: ASSLGSSYNEQF
j_gene: TRBJ2-7; v_gene: TRBV5-3; CDR3aa: ARSKRALCGPGPYEQY
j_gene: TRBJ1-1; v_gene: TRBV27; CDR3aa: ASMSPGVRLLRTEAF
j_gene: TRBJ2-3; v_gene: TRBV29-1; CDR3aa: SVEDPRNTDTQY